The clone carrying this TCR beta chain was recorded many times. This record comes from a study of T cells after yellow fever vaccination. Across the study: Preparation used SMART-Seq v4 Ultra Low Input for the low-cell-number fractions. Overall study findings and caveats: Although most clonotypes did not, a small share appeared in both CD4 and CD8 compartments. The booster saw the reappearance of most primary-vaccination clones (roughly 95% CD4, about 90% CD8).

Germline V lookup: CDR1 PRHDT, CDR2 FYEKMQ (reference sequence). V shed 5 bases, J shed 7 bases, and the junction held 3 bases outside the gene matches. The CDR3 consists of 13 residues. The TCR cDNA carried a universal primer site and UMIs from 5'RACE template switching. TCRdb passed the 5' RACE reads through MiXCR, listing each CDR3 protein once. Altogether roughly 100,000 distinct CDR3 sequences are present, almost 9% being singletons, with the ten largest covering approximately 15%. The sequences come from CD8+ T cells not binding an NS4B(214-222) dextramer, sorted from PBMCs, collected approximately 15 days after the first yellow fever vaccination. This TCR came from a man between 18 and 29 years old who received the YFV17D yellow fever vaccine. This chain uses TRBV13 with TRBJ2-2; 8 bases agree with TRBD1. In DNA form, the CDR3 reads TGTGCCAGCAGCCCGACAGGGGACGGGGAGCTGTTTTTT. As protein: CASSPTGDGELFF.